The sequence of this TCR beta chain was determined in a study of T cell responses to AZD1222 COVID-19 vaccine. Second-dose timings of about 4 or about 12 weeks were pooled. The V gene lost 1 base and the J gene lost 9 bases, with 6 bases spanning the gap. Looked up from germline, CDR1 is KGHDR and CDR2 is SFDVKD. This CDR3 is 12 amino acids long. Sequenced by immunoSEQ multiplex PCR; TCRdb stores in-frame clones only, minus some. Of about 120,000 clones in the sample, roughly nine tenths were seen once. The chain joins TRBV24-1 to TRBJ2-1; D unresolved. This TCR derives from an adult who received the AZD1222 COVID-19 vaccine. The sequences come from peripheral blood, collected 28 days after the second AZD1222 dose. Here the CDR3 DNA reads TGTGCCACCAGTGATTTAGGCGTTGAGCAGTTCTTC. Translation gives CATSDLGVEQFF.